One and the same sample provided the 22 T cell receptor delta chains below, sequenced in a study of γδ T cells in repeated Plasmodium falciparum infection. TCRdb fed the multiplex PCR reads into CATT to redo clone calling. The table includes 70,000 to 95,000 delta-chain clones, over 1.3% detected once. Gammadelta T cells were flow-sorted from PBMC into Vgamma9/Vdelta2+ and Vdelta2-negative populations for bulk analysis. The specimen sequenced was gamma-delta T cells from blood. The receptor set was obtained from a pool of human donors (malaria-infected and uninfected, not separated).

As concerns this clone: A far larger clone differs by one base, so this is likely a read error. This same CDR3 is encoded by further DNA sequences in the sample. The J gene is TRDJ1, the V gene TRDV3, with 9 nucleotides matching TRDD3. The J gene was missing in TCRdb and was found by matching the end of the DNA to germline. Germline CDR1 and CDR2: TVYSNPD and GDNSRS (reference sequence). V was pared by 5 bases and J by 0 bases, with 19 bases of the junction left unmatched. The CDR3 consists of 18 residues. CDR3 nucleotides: TGTGCCCCTTCCTCGGAATGCAGTACTGGGGGAGACACCGATAAACTCATCTTT. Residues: CAPSSECSTGGDTDKLIF.

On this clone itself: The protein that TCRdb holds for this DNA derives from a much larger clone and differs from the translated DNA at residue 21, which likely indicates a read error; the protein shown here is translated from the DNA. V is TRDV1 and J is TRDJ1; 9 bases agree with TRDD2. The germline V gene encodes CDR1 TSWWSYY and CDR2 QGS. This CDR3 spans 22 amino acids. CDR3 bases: TGTGCTCTTGGGGAACTGGGGAGGCCTTCCTACGTGACTGGGAGCCCTGGCGATAAACTCACTTTT. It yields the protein CALGELGRPSYVTGSPGDKLTF.

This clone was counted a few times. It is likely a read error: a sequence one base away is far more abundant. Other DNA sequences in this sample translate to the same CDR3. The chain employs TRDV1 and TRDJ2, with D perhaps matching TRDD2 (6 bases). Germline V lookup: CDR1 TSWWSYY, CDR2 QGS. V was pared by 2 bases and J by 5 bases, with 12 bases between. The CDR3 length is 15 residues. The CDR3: CALGEGPFPTAQLFF. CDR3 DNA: TGTGCTCTTGGGGAAGGACCCTTCCCAACAGCACAACTCTTCTTT.

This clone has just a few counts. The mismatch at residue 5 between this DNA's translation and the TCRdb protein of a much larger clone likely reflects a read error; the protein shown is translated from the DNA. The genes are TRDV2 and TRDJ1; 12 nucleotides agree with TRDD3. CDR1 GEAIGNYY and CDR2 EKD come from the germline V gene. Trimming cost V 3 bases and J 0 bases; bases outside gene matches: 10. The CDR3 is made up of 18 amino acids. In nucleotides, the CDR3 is TGTGCCTGTGACGCGCTACTGGGGGATACTCAGTACACCGATAAACTCATCTTT. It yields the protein CACDALLGDTQYTDKLIF.

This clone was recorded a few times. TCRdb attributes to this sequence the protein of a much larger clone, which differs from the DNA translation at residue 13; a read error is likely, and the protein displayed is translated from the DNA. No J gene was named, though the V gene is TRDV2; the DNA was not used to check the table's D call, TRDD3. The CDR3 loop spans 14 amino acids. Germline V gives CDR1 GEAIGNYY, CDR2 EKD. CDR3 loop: CACDTLGVGTKLTF. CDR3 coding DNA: TGTGCCTGTGACACCCTTGGGGTGGGGACAAAACTCACCTTT.

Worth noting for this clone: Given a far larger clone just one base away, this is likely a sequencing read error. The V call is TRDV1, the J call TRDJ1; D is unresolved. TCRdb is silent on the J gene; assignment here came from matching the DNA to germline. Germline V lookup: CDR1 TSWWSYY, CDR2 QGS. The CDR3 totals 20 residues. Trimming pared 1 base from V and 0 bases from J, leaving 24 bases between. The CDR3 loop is CALGEHTPTRVCWYTDKLIF. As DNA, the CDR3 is TGTGCTCTTGGGGAACATACCCCCACGAGGGTTTGCTGGTACACCGATAAACTCATCTTT.

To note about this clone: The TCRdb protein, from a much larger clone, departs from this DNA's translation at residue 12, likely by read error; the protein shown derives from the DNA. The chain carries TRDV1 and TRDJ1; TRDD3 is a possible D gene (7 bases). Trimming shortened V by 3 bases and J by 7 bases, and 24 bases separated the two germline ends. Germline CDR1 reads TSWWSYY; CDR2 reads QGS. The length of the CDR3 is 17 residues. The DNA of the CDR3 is TGTGCTCTTGGGGACTTTCCTAGCGAATGGGGGAGGGTTAAACTCATCTTT. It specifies CALGDFPSEWGRVKLIF.

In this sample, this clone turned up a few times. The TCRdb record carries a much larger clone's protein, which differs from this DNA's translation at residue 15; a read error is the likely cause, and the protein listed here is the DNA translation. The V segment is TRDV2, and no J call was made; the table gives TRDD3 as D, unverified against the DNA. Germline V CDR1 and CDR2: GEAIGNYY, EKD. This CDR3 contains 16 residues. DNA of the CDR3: TGTGCCTGTGACCAGCTGGGGGACCCGAACACCGATAAACTCACCTTT. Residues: CACDQLGDPNTDKLTF.

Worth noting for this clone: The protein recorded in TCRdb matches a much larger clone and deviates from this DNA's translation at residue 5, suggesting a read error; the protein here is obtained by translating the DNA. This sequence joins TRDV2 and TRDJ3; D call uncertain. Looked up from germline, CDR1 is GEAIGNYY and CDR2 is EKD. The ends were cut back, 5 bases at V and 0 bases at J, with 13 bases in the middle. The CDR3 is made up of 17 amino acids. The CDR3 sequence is CACVGDSSSWDTRQMFF. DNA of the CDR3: TGTGCCTGTGTGGGAGATAGCAGCTCCTGGGACACCCGACAGATGTTTTTC.

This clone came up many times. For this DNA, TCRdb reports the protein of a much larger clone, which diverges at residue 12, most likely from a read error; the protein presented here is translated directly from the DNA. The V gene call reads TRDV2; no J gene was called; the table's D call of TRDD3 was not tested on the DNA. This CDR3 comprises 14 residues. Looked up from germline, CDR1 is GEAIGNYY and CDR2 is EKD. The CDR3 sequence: CACDPLGDTAQPFF. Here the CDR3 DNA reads TGTGCCTGTGATCCACTGGGGGATACAGCACAACCCTTCTTT.

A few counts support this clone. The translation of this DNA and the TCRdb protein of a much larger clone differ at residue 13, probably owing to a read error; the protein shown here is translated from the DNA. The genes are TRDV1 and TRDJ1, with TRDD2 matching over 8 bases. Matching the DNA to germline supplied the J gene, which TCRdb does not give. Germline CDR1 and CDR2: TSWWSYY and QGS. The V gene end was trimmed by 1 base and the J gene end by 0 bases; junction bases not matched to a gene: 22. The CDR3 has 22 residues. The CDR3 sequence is CALGEPGLPKIPRGVYTDKLIF. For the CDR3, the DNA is TGTGCTCTTGGGGAACCGGGCCTTCCTAAAATCCCGCGGGGGGTGTACACCGATAAACTCATCTTT.

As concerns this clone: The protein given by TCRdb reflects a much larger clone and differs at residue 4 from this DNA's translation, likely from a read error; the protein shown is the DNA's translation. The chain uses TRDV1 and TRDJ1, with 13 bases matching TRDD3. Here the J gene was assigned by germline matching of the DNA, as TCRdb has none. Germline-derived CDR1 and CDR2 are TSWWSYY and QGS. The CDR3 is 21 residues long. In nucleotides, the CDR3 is TGTGCTCTTAGGGAATGGCGCGTGACTCCTACTGGGGGATACGATCCCGATAAACTCATCTTT. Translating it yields CALREWRVTPTGGYDPDKLIF.

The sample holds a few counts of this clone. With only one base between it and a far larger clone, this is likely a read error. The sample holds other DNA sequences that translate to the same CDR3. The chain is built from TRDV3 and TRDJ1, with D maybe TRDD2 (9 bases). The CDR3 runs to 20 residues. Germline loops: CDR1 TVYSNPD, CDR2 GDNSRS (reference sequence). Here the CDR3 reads CAYPSYRLTGGIQYTDKLIF. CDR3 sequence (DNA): TGTGCCTACCCTTCCTACCGCCTTACTGGGGGGATCCAGTACACCGATAAGCTCATCTTT.

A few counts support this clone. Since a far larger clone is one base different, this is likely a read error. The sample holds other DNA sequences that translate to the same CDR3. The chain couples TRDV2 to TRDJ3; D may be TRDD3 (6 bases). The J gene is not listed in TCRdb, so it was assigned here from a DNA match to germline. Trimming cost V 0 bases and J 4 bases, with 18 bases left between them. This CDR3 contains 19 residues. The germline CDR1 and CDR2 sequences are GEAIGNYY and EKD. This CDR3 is CACDTIGGAGSWDTRQMFF. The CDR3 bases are TGTGCCTGTGACACCATCGGGGGAGCAGGTTCGTGGGACACCCGACAGATGTTTTTC.

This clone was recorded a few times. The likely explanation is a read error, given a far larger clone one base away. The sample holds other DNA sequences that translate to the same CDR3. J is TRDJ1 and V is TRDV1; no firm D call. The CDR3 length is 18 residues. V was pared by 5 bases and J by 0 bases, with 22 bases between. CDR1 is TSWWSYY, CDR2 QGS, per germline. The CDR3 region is CALGTPQPRALDTDKLIF. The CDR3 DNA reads TGTGCTCTTGGGACCCCCCAACCTAGGGCCTTGGACACCGATAAACTCATCTTT.

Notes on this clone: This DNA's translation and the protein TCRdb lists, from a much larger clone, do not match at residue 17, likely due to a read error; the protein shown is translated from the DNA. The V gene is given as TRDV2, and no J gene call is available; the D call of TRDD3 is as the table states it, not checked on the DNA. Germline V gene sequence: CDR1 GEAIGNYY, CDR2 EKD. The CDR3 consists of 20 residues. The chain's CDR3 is CACDTIRVMGDAIYTDNLIF. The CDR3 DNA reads TGTGCCTGTGACACCATACGGGTTATGGGGGATGCAATTTACACCGATAATCTCATCTTT.

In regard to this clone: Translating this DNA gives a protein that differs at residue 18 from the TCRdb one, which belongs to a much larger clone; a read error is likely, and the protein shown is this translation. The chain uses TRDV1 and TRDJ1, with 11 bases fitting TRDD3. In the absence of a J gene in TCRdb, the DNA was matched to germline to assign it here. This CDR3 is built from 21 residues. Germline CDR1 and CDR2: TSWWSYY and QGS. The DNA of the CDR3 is TGTGCTCTTGGGGAAAGTATCCTACAAAACATTTGGGGGATACGCGCCGATAGACTCATCTTT. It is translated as CALGESILQNIWGIRADRLIF.

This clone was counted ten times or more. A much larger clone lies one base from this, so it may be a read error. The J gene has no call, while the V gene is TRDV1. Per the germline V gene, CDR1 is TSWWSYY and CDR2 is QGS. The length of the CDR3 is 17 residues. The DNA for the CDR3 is TGTGCTCTTGGGGAACCCCGCAGTGTGCTTTTTAGAGATAAACTCATCTTC. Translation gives CALGEPRSVLFRDKLIF.

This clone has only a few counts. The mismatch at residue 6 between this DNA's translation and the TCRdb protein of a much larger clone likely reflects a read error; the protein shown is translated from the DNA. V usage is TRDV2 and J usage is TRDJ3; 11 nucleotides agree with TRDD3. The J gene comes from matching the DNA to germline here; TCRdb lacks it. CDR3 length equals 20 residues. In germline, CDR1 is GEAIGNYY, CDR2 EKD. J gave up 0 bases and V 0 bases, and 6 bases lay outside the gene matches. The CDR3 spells CACDTARTGGYSWDTRQMFF. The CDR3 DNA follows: TGTGCCTGTGACACCGCGAGGACTGGGGGATACTCCTGGGACACCCGACAGATGTTTTTC.

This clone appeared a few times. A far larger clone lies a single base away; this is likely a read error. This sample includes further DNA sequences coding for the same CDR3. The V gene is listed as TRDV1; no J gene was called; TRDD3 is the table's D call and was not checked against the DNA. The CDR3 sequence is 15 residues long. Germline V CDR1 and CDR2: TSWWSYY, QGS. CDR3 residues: CALDGGYALRDKLIF. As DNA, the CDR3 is TGTGCTCTCGATGGGGGATACGCGTTGCGGGATAAACTCATCTTC.

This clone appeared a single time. The DNA for the CDR3 is TGTGCCTGTGTTTGGCTGGGGGCCCCGGAGTACACCGATAAACTCATCTTT. This translates into CACVWLGAPEYTDKLIF. The gene calls are TRDV2 and TRDJ1; 7 bases are shared with TRDD3. The J gene is not listed in TCRdb, so it was assigned here from a DNA match to germline. The J segment lost 0 bases and the V segment lost 5 bases, leaving 14 bases of the junction unmatched. In germline, CDR1 is GEAIGNYY, CDR2 EKD. The CDR3 has 17 amino acids.

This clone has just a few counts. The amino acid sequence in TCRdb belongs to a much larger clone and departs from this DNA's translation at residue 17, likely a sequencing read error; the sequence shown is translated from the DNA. CDR3 loop: CACDELGDKKRPNTDKPIF. Written as DNA, the CDR3 is TGTGCCTGTGACGAACTGGGGGATAAGAAACGCCCTAACACCGATAAACCCATCTTT. The V gene is TRDV2; the J gene was not called; the table's TRDD3 call for D was not verified on the DNA. Per the germline V gene, CDR1 is GEAIGNYY and CDR2 is EKD. The CDR3 consists of 19 residues.